This T cell receptor (beta chain) was sequenced in a study of identical twins. Study-wide results and limits: The study found excess low generation probability among twin-shared out-of-frame alpha sequences. Memory repertoires lacked the insertion deficit that abundant cord blood beta clonotypes showed.

For this clonotype: As yet, its antigen is unknown.

Germline V gives CDR1 LGHDT, CDR2 YNNKEL (reference sequence). CDR3 size: 17 residues. Unmatched junction bases numbered 10, after V lost 0 bases and J lost 9 bases. Among all donors, each was a healthy Caucasian. Via MiXCR, TCRdb re-called the 5' RACE reads, giving one row per CDR3 protein. The sample has approximately 590,000 distinct CDR3 sequences; around 9.6% are singletons. These data also featured in a second study, about yellow fever vaccine responses in identical twins.

The sample was PBMCs. The genes are TRBV3-1 and TRBJ2-1; 11 bases are a match to TRBD2. The sequence was obtained from a woman aged 18-35 years in good health. In DNA, the CDR3 is TGTGCCAGCAGCCAAGATAGGGAGACTAGCGGGATCAGTGAGCAGTTCTTC. Its translation is CASSQDRETSGISEQFF.